The present T cell receptor beta chain was sequenced within a study of quantifying T cell responses using KT2 cells. The overall study: cDNA was made from DNase-treated RNA using alpha and beta constant primers. Study findings and constraints: KT2 clone alpha and beta sequence counts scaled linearly with input KT2 cell number.

A single-stranded UMI oligo with SP2 sequence was ligated to cDNA 3' ends. An equimolar mix of RC1.1 and RC1.2 primed the beta chain across TRBC1 and TRBC2. Starting with the second PCR, alpha and beta TCR chains went through separate processing. TCRdb reprocessed the UMI-ligation and nested PCR reads with MiXCR, giving one entry per CDR3 protein. Altogether over 55,000 distinct CDR3 sequences are present, 9% to 15% being singletons, with the ten largest covering about 9.4%. KT2, a clone with a known TCR, was spiked into unfractionated PBMC. Different KT2-to-PBMC ratios were created with a constant PBMC count. The CDR3 loop spans 15 amino acids. V shed 0 bases, J shed 4 bases, and the junction held 6 bases outside the gene matches. Germline V gene data show CDR1 as SGDLS and CDR2 as YYNGEE. The table lists this clonotype with a few counts. The antigen remains unidentified.

The sequencing input was PBMCs spiked with cells of the T cell clone KT2. The chain has TRBV9 and TRBJ2-7; TRBD2 matches 8 bases. This receptor was identified in a human donor. Here the CDR3 DNA reads TGTGCCAGCAGCGTAGGTGGCGGGAGGTTGTACGAGCAGTACTTC. Its translation: CASSVGGGRLYEQYF.